This TCR beta chain was sequenced in a study of CXCR3-negative and CXCR3-positive naive CD8 T cells (dated by TCRdb to about 2019). Concerning the study at large: In total, 130 million or so TRB reads were obtained, which works out to roughly 1.5 +/- 0.3 million reads per library. Naive subsets from 5 donors and memory cells from 3 donors were included in the TRBV-TRBJ cluster analysis. Diversity and physicochemical repertoire analyses were performed on about 12 donors pooled from two independent experiments.

General study outcomes and caveats: Because CXCR3 expression was partially decreased after cryopreservation, freshly isolated PBMCs were used for most assays. Surface CD5, linked to self-reactivity in mice, was comparable between naive subsets; TCR interaction strength was therefore also inferred from TRB CDR3 physicochemical properties. TRBV-TRBJ usage was similar between naive CXCR3-negative and CXCR3-positive cells from the same donor, while memory cells showed distinct patterns. TRB CDR3s from CXCR3-positive naive cells showed higher hydrophobicity (lower Kidera factor 4), lower energy, and higher strength and volume indices than CXCR3-negative naive cells. Comparably high repertoire diversity was found in both naive subsets, whereas much lower repertoire diversity was found in memory CD8+ T cells.

CDR3 length: 16 amino acids, cysteine to phenylalanine. Only the protein is on record. The germline V gene specifies SGHRS as CDR1 and YFSETQ as CDR2. Sequencing used a NextSeq 550. The Human TCR Profiling Kit (MiLaboratory) was used to prepare UMI-labeled 5' RACE TRB cDNA libraries. cDNA synthesis used the entire amount of extracted RNA, and PCR amplification then used the entire amount of cDNA produced. Libraries were prepared in parallel using an identical number of PCR cycles. As for the authors' bioinformatics: About 50,000 +/- 10,000 unique UMI-labeled TRB cDNA molecules per library were extracted with MIGEC and MiXCR, with at least two reads per UMI required. On average, each library contained approximately 40,000 +/- 10,000 functional in-frame TRB CDR3 nucleotide clonotypes without stop codons. After downsampling to 5000 UMI-labeled TRB molecules per sample, diversity metrics such as normalized Shannon-Wiener and Chao1 were calculated in VDJtools. Clonotype-size-weighted physicochemical properties of the central five CDR3 residues (interaction energy, strength, volume and Kidera factor 4) were computed in VDJtools. After TCRdb reprocessed the reads, each CDR3 protein sequence was kept as one row, without DNA. TCRdb assigned the V and J calls; the authors' analysis was not used. This sample's table contains about 90,000 distinct CDR3 sequences. Approximately 0.99% of the sample comes from the top ten.

Each CD8+ T cell subset was flow-sorted in triplicate, with over 250,000 cells per subset placed directly into RLT lysis buffer. To keep memory contaminants out, a stringent definition of naive CD8+ T cells was applied: CD45RO-CCR7+CD27+CD95-. Using standard density gradient centrifugation, peripheral blood mononuclear cells were isolated from buffy coats. A FACSAria III was used to flow-sort naive CXCR3-negative and CXCR3-positive CD8+ T cells. Total RNA was extracted from sorted cells with an RNeasy Mini Kit. About this clonotype itself: The target of this receptor is not known.

The receptor was derived from a human donor in good health. Some clones in this sample may be carry-over from other donors' samples. The material sequenced was naive CXCR3- CD8+ T cells from blood. This specimen's cell subset or site label, interpreted: CD45RO-CCR7+CD27+CD95- naive CD8+ T cells lacking CXCR3 (TNR3-). The sequence is built from TRBV5-1 and TRBJ2-6; TCRdb names TRBD1, which stays unverified in the absence of DNA. The CDR3 region: CASSLEGGIGANVLTF.